Listed here are 30 T cell receptor beta chains from one sample, sequenced in a study of T cells after yellow fever vaccination. TCRdb re-called the 5' RACE reads with MiXCR, one entry per CDR3 protein. This repertoire shows roughly 250,000 distinct CDR3 sequences, approximately 13% found once; its top ten account for about 0.51%. Here the sequenced sample was CD4+ T cells sorted from PBMCs, taken 45 days after the yellow fever booster vaccination. These receptors were obtained from a man aged 30-40 years who received the YFV17D yellow fever vaccine.

This clonotype has more than one count but fewer than ten. The chain joins TRBV6-5 to TRBJ2-7; maybe TRBD2 (6 bases). Between the trimmed V and J ends, which lost 2 bases and 4 bases, there was a span of 6 bases. The CDR3 contains 12 residues. Germline-derived CDR1 and CDR2 are MNHEY and SVGAGI. The CDR3 nucleotides read TGTGCCAGCAGTTACGCGGGATACGAGCAGTACTTC. This encodes CASSYAGYEQYF.

This clonotype turned up a few times. The CDR3 is CASSSAGDTGELFF. The DNA for the CDR3 is TGTGCCAGCAGTTCGGCAGGCGACACCGGGGAGCTGTTTTTT. The chain has TRBV12-3 or TRBV12-4 and TRBJ2-2; D is undetermined. Trimming removed 4 bases at V and 3 bases at J, with 9 bases between. The CDR3 has 14 residues.

A few counts support this clonotype. V gene TRBV29-1 combines with J gene TRBJ1-2; 7 nucleotides agree with TRBD1. Germline values: CDR1 SQVTM, CDR2 ANQGSEA. The V and J ends lost 5 bases and 8 bases, in that order; junction bases with no gene match: 20. The CDR3 has 16 residues. The CDR3, as DNA: TGCAGCGTTCGTGTCCCAGAACGGCGGGACAGAGGGGGCTACACCTTC. This encodes CSVRVPERRDRGGYTF.

This clonotype occurred many times. The CDR3 is CSASTVEKLFF. Here the CDR3 DNA reads TGCAGTGCCTCCACCGTAGAAAAACTGTTTTTT. This chain uses TRBV20-1 with TRBJ1-4; no clear D. Trimming left V 6 bases short and J 8 bases short, with 10 bases between. CDR3 length equals 11 residues. Looked up from germline, CDR1 is DFQATT and CDR2 is SNEGSKA (reference sequence).

This clonotype appeared a few times. The CDR3 loop is CSASLTGTSTYEQYF. The CDR3 region has the DNA TGCAGTGCTAGTTTAACAGGGACTTCGACCTACGAGCAGTACTTC. The chain links TRBV20-1 to TRBJ2-7; D possibly matches TRBD1 or TRBD2 (6 bases each). Germline CDR1 is DFQATT and CDR2 is SNEGSKA (reference sequence). V dropped 3 bases and J dropped 2 bases, with 17 bases sitting between them. This CDR3 has 15 residues.

The chain carries TRBV5-4 and TRBJ2-3, with D unclear. The CDR3 covers 11 residues. Trimming left V 1 base short and J 5 bases short, with 2 bases between. Germline V gene data show CDR1 as SGHNT and CDR2 as YYREEE (reference sequence). CDR3 sequence: CASSLQDTQYF. The DNA for the CDR3 is TGTGCCAGCAGCTTGCAAGATACGCAGTATTTT.

This chain links TRBV7-2 with TRBJ2-2, with 9 bases identical to TRBD1. The CDR3 spans 15 residues. With 5 bases clipped from V and 4 bases from J, the junction kept 5 bases outside the gene matches. Germline V gene data show CDR1 as SGHTA and CDR2 as FQGNSA. CDR3 loop: CASSTGTGSTGELFF. The DNA of the CDR3 is TGTGCCAGCAGCACCGGGACAGGGAGCACCGGGGAGCTGTTTTTT.

The chain recombines TRBV5-1 with TRBJ1-4; 7 positions agree with TRBD1. The CDR3 sequence is 14 residues long. The V and J ends lost 4 bases and 4 bases, in that order; junction bases with no gene match: 4. CDR1 SGHRS and CDR2 YFSETQ come from the germline V gene. For the CDR3, the DNA is TGCGCCAGCAGCCGGGACAGTCTTAATGAAAAACTGTTTTTT. Translating it yields CASSRDSLNEKLFF.

There are a few counts of this clonotype. The V gene is TRBV5-1, the J gene TRBJ1-3; D remains unclear. The V end was cut by 4 bases, the J end by 4 bases, with 12 bases between. The germline V gene encodes CDR1 SGHRS and CDR2 YFSETQ. The CDR3 runs 14 residues. The CDR3 protein is CASSDANSGNTIYF. The CDR3 DNA is TGCGCCAGCAGCGACGCCAACTCCGGAAACACCATATATTTT.

V gene TRBV12-3 or TRBV12-4 combines with J gene TRBJ2-1, with a weak D call TRBD2 (5 bases). V lost 8 bases, J lost 7 bases, and 15 bases lay in between. The CDR3 runs 13 residues. The CDR3 region is CASGLQTSNEQFF. CDR3 sequence (DNA): TGTGCCAGCGGCCTCCAAACTAGTAATGAGCAGTTCTTC.

A few counts support this clonotype. The CDR3 nucleotides read TGTGCCAGCAGCGGCGGGAGGGGCACAGATACGCAGTATTTT. Translated, it gives CASSGGRGTDTQYF. The chain uses TRBV5-4 and TRBJ2-3; the match to TRBD2 covers 9 bases. CDR1 SGHNT and CDR2 YYREEE come from the germline V gene (reference sequence). The CDR3 has 14 residues. The junction had 1 base not matched to a gene; V was cut back by 4 bases and J by 1 base.

This clonotype has only a few counts. J is TRBJ2-5 and V is TRBV25-1, with D unclear. Per the germline V gene, CDR1 is MGHDK and CDR2 is SYGVNS. Trimming cost V 1 base and J 1 base, with 13 bases left between them. The CDR3 runs to 16 residues. The DNA for the CDR3 is TGTGCCAGCAGTGAATTACACGGGCTAGGCCAAGAGACCCAGTACTTC. Residues: CASSELHGLGQETQYF.

This clonotype was picked up a small number of times. This chain connects TRBV29-1 to TRBJ2-7, with 7 bases matching TRBD1. J gave up 1 base and V 5 bases, and 8 bases lay outside the gene matches. Germline V CDR1 and CDR2: SQVTM, ANQGSEA. The CDR3 is made up of 14 amino acids. CDR3 bases: TGCAGCGTTTGGACAGGCCGACCATCCTACGAGCAGTACTTC. Its protein is CSVWTGRPSYEQYF.

This chain links TRBV7-3 with TRBJ2-3; 7 nucleotides align to TRBD2. Germline trimming cut 5 bases from V and 3 bases from J; bases unmatched to any gene: 11. The CDR3 is 16 amino acids. Per germline, CDR1 SGHTA and CDR2 FQGTGA. CDR3 residues: CASSPRGGRGTDTQYF. CDR3 DNA: TGTGCCAGCAGCCCCCGGGGCGGGAGAGGAACAGATACGCAGTATTTT.

The sample holds a few counts of this clonotype. This chain joins TRBV30 and TRBJ2-1; maybe TRBD2 (5 bases). The CDR3 contains 16 residues. V lost 3 bases and J 4 bases, leaving 19 bases between the germline ends. The germline gives CDR1 GTSNPN, CDR2 SVGIG (reference sequence). In nucleotides, the CDR3 is TGTGCCTGGAGCGACCCCCTCGTCCGGGGTTACAATGAGCAGTTCTTC. Translated: CAWSDPLVRGYNEQFF.

This clonotype came up a few times. This chain joins TRBV20-1 and TRBJ2-7, with TRBD2 matching 9 bases. The V gene end was trimmed by 3 bases and the J gene end by 4 bases; junction bases not matched to a gene: 4. This CDR3 contains 13 residues. CDR1 and CDR2 (germline): DFQATT, SNEGSKA (reference sequence). CDR3 loop: CSASWREGYEQYF. The CDR3 nucleotides are TGCAGTGCTAGTTGGCGGGAGGGTTACGAGCAGTACTTC.

This sequence joins TRBV18 and TRBJ2-7; 7 nucleotides match TRBD1. The CDR3 consists of 16 residues. The germline CDR1 and CDR2 sequences are KGHSH and LQKENI. Trimming took 5 bases from V and 3 from J; bases not matched to a gene: 13. CDR3 nucleotides: TGTGCCAGCTCATTCGACAGGACAGGACTCCTCTACGAGCAGTACTTC. Translated: CASSFDRTGLLYEQYF. The full variable domain, in which reference TRBV18 and TRBJ2-7 provide the parts outside the CDR3, is NAGVMQNPRHLVRRRGQEARLRCSPMKGHSHVYWYRQLPEEGLKFMVYLQKENIIDESGMPKERFSAEFPKEGPSILRIQQVVRGDSAAYFCASSFDRTGLLYEQYFGPGTRLTVT.

There are many counts of this clonotype. This chain connects TRBV7-8 to TRBJ2-7; 12 nucleotides match TRBD1. Germline-derived CDR1 and CDR2 are SGHVS and FQNEAQ. The CDR3 covers 15 residues. Losses at the gene ends were 5 bases for V and 2 bases for J; bases not matched to a gene: 4. The CDR3 coding sequence is TGTGCCAGCAGCCCGGGACAGGGGGCCACCTACGAGCAGTACTTC. This sequence encodes CASSPGQGATYEQYF. The full variable domain, its missing parts supplied by reference TRBV7-8 and TRBJ2-7, is GAGVSQSPRYKVAKRGQDVALRCDPISGHVSLFWYQQALGQGPEFLTYFQNEAQLDKSGLPSDRFFAERPEGSVSTLKIQRTQQEDSAVYLCASSPGQGATYEQYFGPGTRLTVT.

This clonotype was counted only a few times. The chain recombines TRBV20-1 with TRBJ2-1; TRBD2 agrees at 9 bases. The germline gives CDR1 DFQATT, CDR2 SNEGSKA (reference sequence). This CDR3 has 17 residues. Trimming cost V 3 bases and J 4 bases; bases outside gene matches: 13. The CDR3 loop is CSARGVSGRRPYNEQFF. The DNA for the CDR3 is TGCAGTGCTAGGGGGGTTAGCGGGAGACGTCCTTACAATGAGCAGTTCTTC.

The rearrangement joins TRBV20-1 to TRBJ2-2; D ambiguous. The V gene's germline CDR1 is DFQATT and CDR2 SNEGSKA (reference sequence). Trimming removed 4 bases at V and 4 bases at J, with 7 bases between. The CDR3 is made up of 12 amino acids. CDR3 region: CSAIRSTGELFF. The CDR3 nucleotides read TGCAGTGCTATCCGGAGCACCGGGGAGCTGTTTTTT.

The rearrangement links TRBV5-1 to TRBJ1-1; perhaps TRBD1 as D (5 bases). Germline CDR1 reads SGHRS; CDR2 reads YFSETQ. The CDR3 runs to 14 residues. V lost 0 bases to trimming and J lost 7 bases, with 13 bases between them. Written as DNA, the CDR3 is TGCGCCAGCAGCTTGGATCGGGGGGAGGTTGAAGCTTTCTTT. It encodes CASSLDRGEVEAFF.

The chain combines TRBV5-1 with TRBJ2-3; no clear D gene. The V end was cut by 0 bases, the J end by 3 bases, with 14 bases between. Germline CDR1 is SGHRS and CDR2 is YFSETQ. This CDR3 spans 16 amino acids. The chain's CDR3 is CASSLAGGPLTDTQYF. In DNA, the CDR3 is TGCGCCAGCAGCTTGGCTGGCGGACCGTTGACAGATACGCAGTATTTT.

This chain joins TRBV7-9 and TRBJ2-6; 9 bases align to TRBD1. Germline loops: CDR1 SEHNR, CDR2 FQNEAQ (reference sequence). The CDR3 is 14 amino acids. The V and J ends lost 8 bases and 1 base, in that order; junction bases with no gene match: 0. The CDR3 reads CASDRGSGANVLTF. CDR3 DNA sequence: TGTGCCAGCGACAGGGGGTCTGGGGCCAACGTCCTGACTTTC.

This clonotype has a count of ten or more. V is TRBV7-2 and J is TRBJ2-3, with 8 bases lining up with TRBD2. The CDR3 runs 16 residues. Losses at the gene ends were 5 bases for V and 7 bases for J; bases not matched to a gene: 14. Germline loops: CDR1 SGHTA, CDR2 FQGNSA. The CDR3, as DNA: TGTGCCAGCAGCCGTTCCGCCCAGCGGGAGATGAATACGCAGTATTTT. This sequence encodes CASSRSAQREMNTQYF.

The rearrangement uses TRBV7-9 and TRBJ2-7; 7 bases fit TRBD2. This CDR3 spans 15 amino acids. V shed 2 bases and J 4 bases; nucleotides not matched to a gene: 8. The germline CDR1 and CDR2 sequences are SEHNR and FQNEAQ (reference sequence). The CDR3 here is CASSLSRSSGYEQYF. CDR3 in DNA: TGTGCCAGCAGCTTAAGTAGGTCTAGCGGATACGAGCAGTACTTC. Combining the CDR3 with reference TRBV7-9 and TRBJ2-7 gives the whole variable domain DTGVSQNPRHKITKRGQNVTFRCDPISEHNRLYWYRQTLGQGPEFLTYFQNEAQLEKSRLLSDRFSAERPKGSFSTLEIQRTEQGDSAMYLCASSLSRSSGYEQYFGPGTRLTVT.

The rearrangement links TRBV20-1 to TRBJ2-3; D perhaps matches TRBD1 (5 bases). The CDR3 length is 13 residues. Between the trimmed V and J ends, which lost 4 bases and 5 bases, there was a span of 13 bases. CDR1 DFQATT and CDR2 SNEGSKA come from the germline V gene (reference sequence). The CDR3 nucleotides are TGCAGTGCTATGGGGCTTTACGGAGATACGCAGTATTTT. It encodes CSAMGLYGDTQYF.

This clonotype was counted a few times. The genes are TRBV7-2 and TRBJ2-1; TRBD1 aligns across 10 bases. The CDR3 is 15 amino acids. V gave up 5 bases and J gave up 8 bases; unmatched junction bases: 9. CDR1 is SGHTA, CDR2 FQGNSA, per germline. This CDR3 is CASSLRDRGVYEQFF. Here the CDR3 DNA reads TGTGCCAGCAGCCTCCGGGACAGGGGCGTCTATGAGCAGTTCTTC.

This clonotype has ten or more counts. The chain combines TRBV5-1 with TRBJ2-5; no definite D call. Trimming shortened V by 2 bases and J by 5 bases, and 7 bases separated the two germline ends. Germline V lookup: CDR1 SGHRS, CDR2 YFSETQ. The CDR3 has 12 residues. CDR3 DNA sequence: TGCGCCAGCAGCTTCAACCGGGAGACCCAGTACTTC. Protein: CASSFNRETQYF.

This clonotype was observed a few times. The chain links TRBV5-1 to TRBJ1-1; 7 bases agree with TRBD1. CDR3 length equals 14 residues. V lost 8 bases and J lost 0; bases outside the gene matches: 7. Germline CDR1 SGHRS, CDR2 YFSETQ. Here the CDR3 reads CASTSGTVNTEAFF. The CDR3, as DNA: TGCGCCAGTACCTCCGGGACAGTGAACACTGAAGCTTTCTTT.

The rearrangement joins TRBV4-2 to TRBJ2-2; 8 bases fit TRBD2. The V gene's germline CDR1 is LGHNA and CDR2 YNFKEQ. CDR3 size: 17 residues. J lost 5 bases, V lost 0 bases, and 8 bases had no gene match. The CDR3 sequence is CASSQEGAGRVTGELFF. CDR3 coding DNA: TGTGCCAGCAGCCAAGAGGGGGCCGGGAGGGTAACCGGGGAGCTGTTTTTT.